This T cell receptor (beta chain) was captured in a study of cytotoxic CD8 clonotypes in ibrutinib-treated CLL. As for the study in general: Patient counts were ten to eleven relapsed/refractory, over 14 treatment-naive and roughly 18 IGHV unmutated. Response sampling occurred after a median roughly 11 months of treatment (range 6 to 36). An average of around 250,000 productive templates and some 99,000 productive rearrangements was obtained per sample.

Depths of 1 in 200,000 to 1 in 1 million T cells were the sequencing target. TCRdb keeps only in-frame clones here, not all; method: immunoSEQ multiplex PCR. Of 130,000 to 150,000 clones listed, approximately 90% are singletons. V lost 4 bases to trimming and J lost 2 bases, with 11 bases between them. This CDR3 is 13 amino acids long. Germline loops: CDR1 SQVTM, CDR2 ANQGSEA. Source: PBMCs, taken after 12 months of ibrutinib treatment. This clonotype was sampled from a human donor with chronic lymphocytic leukemia. This chain connects TRBV29-1 to TRBJ2-5; a possible D gene is TRBD1 (6 bases). This chain's CDR3 is CSVVGGIQETQYF. In DNA form, the CDR3 reads TGCAGCGTTGTAGGGGGAATACAAGAGACCCAGTACTTC.